The entry below gives a single TCR beta chain sequence along with its context. Its cognate antigen is unknown. The sample comes from a study of T-cell reconstitution after alpha-beta-depleted transplantation in children. The study's findings and limits: Expanded graft clones, several hundred of them, were reportedly the source of alpha-beta T cells about two months after transplant.

The V and J ends lost 5 bases and 4 bases, in that order; junction bases with no gene match: 10. There are 16 residues in the CDR3. During its preparation, the TCRbeta library received unique molecular identifiers. One entry per CDR3 protein results from TCRdb running MiXCR on the PCR reads. The sample holds 500,000 to 600,000 distinct CDR3 sequences, about a quarter seen once. The input for sequencing was PBMCs, taken before TCRalphabeta/CD19-depleted stem cell transplant. The chain combines TRBV12-3 or TRBV12-4 with TRBJ1-5, with 8 bases matching TRBD1. This clonotype was obtained from a boy younger than two with Wiskott-Aldrich syndrome, due to receive a stem cell transplant. CDR3 in DNA: TGTGCCAGCAGTCCGCAGGTGGGGACAGGTAATCAGCCCCAGCATTTT. This gives the protein CASSPQVGTGNQPQHF.